The 23 T cell receptor beta chains listed next were all sequenced from one sample in a study of shared clonotypes between healthy human individuals. Clones were read by immunoSEQ multiplex PCR, and TCRdb kept only the in-frame ones, dropping some. The sample shows under 650,000 clones, 95% to 97% of them seen only once. Sequencing input: naive CD4+ T cells sorted from blood. Described subset: CD45RA+ positively selected. All receptors come from a woman aged 25 to 39 in good health.

The chain couples TRBV2 to TRBJ2-7; the D is unclear. The V and J ends lost 7 bases and 0 bases respectively, with 13 bases between them. The germline V gene encodes CDR1 SNHLY and CDR2 FYNNEI. The CDR3 is made up of 14 amino acids. In DNA, the CDR3 is TGTGCCAGCAAAGAGGACGGCAGCTCCTACGAGCAGTACTTC. Its translation: CASKEDGSSYEQYF.

This chain connects TRBV7-9 to TRBJ1-1, with 8 bases matching TRBD1. With 6 bases clipped from V and 4 bases from J, the junction kept 4 bases outside the gene matches. This CDR3 is 13 amino acids long. Germline V CDR1 and CDR2: SEHNR, FQNEAQ (reference sequence). The CDR3 sequence: CASSPTGVTEAFF. The DNA for the CDR3 is TGTGCCAGCAGTCCGACAGGGGTCACTGAAGCTTTCTTT.

This chain joins TRBV15 and TRBJ2-2; D gene uncertain. Germline CDR1 LNHNV, CDR2 YYDKDF (reference sequence). The CDR3 covers 12 residues. The ends were cut back, 10 bases at V and 1 base at J, with 7 bases in the middle. The CDR3 sequence is CAIGRNTGELFF. For the CDR3, the DNA is TGTGCCATAGGACGGAACACCGGGGAGCTGTTTTTT.

The chain couples TRBV6-1 to TRBJ1-1; 9 nucleotides agree with TRBD1. Germline V gene data show CDR1 as MNHNS and CDR2 as SASEGT. This CDR3 region has 15 residues. J gave up 1 base and V 4 bases, and 4 bases lay outside the gene matches. This CDR3 reads CASSARTGANTEAFF. CDR3 DNA: TGTGCCAGCAGTGCGAGGACAGGGGCGAACACTGAAGCTTTCTTT.

The rearrangement uses TRBV19 and TRBJ1-1; maybe TRBD1 (5 bases). The germline V gene has CDR1 LNHDA and CDR2 SQIVND (reference sequence). CDR3 length: 13 amino acids. The V and J ends lost 4 bases and 3 bases respectively, with 9 bases between them. This CDR3 reads CASSTRQYTEAFF. CDR3 coding DNA: TGTGCCAGTAGTACCAGACAGTACACTGAAGCTTTCTTT.

The genes are TRBV5-1 and TRBJ2-7; 9 bases fit TRBD2. J was trimmed by 6 bases and V by 0 bases; bases with no gene match: 7. CDR3 length: 15 amino acids. CDR1 SGHRS and CDR2 YFSETQ come from the germline V gene. The CDR3 sequence: CASSLAGLAGSEQYF. The CDR3 coding sequence is TGCGCCAGCAGCTTGGCCGGTCTAGCGGGAAGCGAGCAGTACTTC.

The CDR3 reads CASRDGLKTQYF. CDR3 in DNA: TGTGCCAGCAGGGACGGACTAAAGACCCAGTACTTC. This chain links TRBV2 with TRBJ2-5; a weak D match, TRBD2 (6 bases). V was pared by 6 bases and J by 6 bases, with 11 bases between. From germline, CDR1 is SNHLY and CDR2 FYNNEI. The CDR3 is 12 amino acids.

The chain combines TRBV28 with TRBJ1-2; D not certain. The CDR3 covers 12 residues. CDR1 and CDR2 (germline): MDHEN, SYDVKM. Trimming removed 8 bases from V and 8 bases from J, with 15 bases in between. The CDR3 here is CASLESRWGYTF. CDR3 bases: TGTGCCAGCTTGGAGTCGCGCTGGGGCTACACCTTC.

The chain recombines TRBV28 with TRBJ2-7, with TRBD1 identical over 7 bases. This CDR3 is 15 amino acids long. V shed 11 bases and J 0 bases; nucleotides not matched to a gene: 13. CDR1 and CDR2 (germline): MDHEN, SYDVKM. CDR3 in DNA: TGTGCCGGTTCCACCGGGACAGCTGGCTCCTACGAGCAGTACTTC. It yields the protein CAGSTGTAGSYEQYF.

V and J are TRBV10-1 and TRBJ2-2; D might be TRBD2 (5 bases). With 6 bases removed from V and 3 bases from J, the gap between germline ends came to 17 bases. CDR1 and CDR2 from the germline V gene are WNHNN and SYGVQD (reference sequence). The length of the CDR3 is 16 residues. This chain's CDR3 is CASRFRAPGDTGELFF. In DNA, the CDR3 is TGCGCCAGCAGGTTTAGGGCACCCGGGGACACCGGGGAGCTGTTTTTT.

J is TRBJ1-2 and V is TRBV5-4; TRBD1 matches 7 bases. The germline V gene has CDR1 SGHNT and CDR2 YYREEE (reference sequence). V shed 0 bases, J shed 5 bases, and the junction held 7 bases outside the gene matches. There are 15 residues in the CDR3. CDR3 bases: TGTGCCAGCAGCTTGGGAGGGGGCCGAGGATATGGCTACACCTTC. Amino acids: CASSLGGGRGYGYTF.

This chain connects TRBV7-9 to TRBJ2-1; D unclear. The CDR3 spans 13 residues. Germline V gene sequence: CDR1 SEHNR, CDR2 FQNEAQ (reference sequence). Trimming removed 2 bases from V and 8 bases from J, with 10 bases in between. CDR3 bases: TGTGCCAGCAGCTTAACTGGGGTCGATGAGCAGTTCTTC. Its protein is CASSLTGVDEQFF.

This chain joins TRBV18 and TRBJ2-7; D is uncertain. CDR3 length: 14 residues. Germline V CDR1 and CDR2: KGHSH, LQKENI. The V end lost 3 bases, the J end lost 6 bases, and 15 bases lay between the germline ends. The CDR3 here is CASSPFPPPSEQYF. CDR3 bases: TGTGCCAGCTCACCCTTTCCCCCTCCGAGCGAGCAGTACTTC.

V is TRBV5-8 and J is TRBJ2-2; D unresolved. Germline V gene data show CDR1 as SGHTS and CDR2 as YDEGEE. The V end was cut by 4 bases, the J end by 7 bases, with 8 bases between. This CDR3 is 12 amino acids long. CDR3 loop: CASSEGIGELFF. CDR3 sequence (DNA): TGTGCCAGCAGCGAAGGGATCGGGGAGCTGTTTTTT. Filled out from reference TRBV5-8 and TRBJ2-2, the complete variable domain reads EAGVTQSPTHLIKTRGQQATLRCSPISGHTSVYWYQQALGLGLQFLLWYDEGEERNRGNFPPRFSGRQFPNYSSELNVNALELEDSALYLCASSEGIGELFFGEGSRLTVL.

The genes are TRBV7-7 and TRBJ2-1; 13 positions agree with TRBD2. Per the germline V gene, CDR1 is SSHAT and CDR2 is FNYEAQ (reference sequence). This CDR3 is 16 amino acids long. V trimming: 4 bases; J trimming: 8 bases; junction bases outside the gene matches: 8. The CDR3 DNA reads TGTGCCAGCAGCTCCGGACTAGCGGGAGCGGTGGATGAGCAGTTCTTC. Translated: CASSSGLAGAVDEQFF.

The rearrangement joins TRBV29-1 to TRBJ1-1; tentatively, D is TRBD1 (6 bases). V lost 4 bases and J 4 bases, leaving 13 bases between the germline ends. The CDR3 has 13 amino acids. Germline CDR1 reads SQVTM; CDR2 reads ANQGSEA. CDR3 in DNA: TGCAGCGTTGCGTGGGGGCTCGGCACTGAAGCTTTCTTT. Translation gives CSVAWGLGTEAFF.

V and J are TRBV6-5 and TRBJ2-7, with D unclear. Germline V lookup: CDR1 MNHEY, CDR2 SVGAGI. The CDR3 length is 15 residues. V dropped 7 bases and J dropped 0 bases, with 16 bases sitting between them. The CDR3 spells CASKADREPSYEQYF. CDR3 bases: TGTGCCAGCAAGGCGGATAGGGAACCCTCCTACGAGCAGTACTTC.

This chain connects TRBV6-5 to TRBJ2-7; 8 nucleotides align to TRBD2. This CDR3 region has 15 residues. The germline V gene has CDR1 MNHEY and CDR2 SVGAGI. The V segment lost 6 bases and the J segment 3 bases; nucleotides outside the gene matches: 10. The CDR3 sequence: CASSLGGLAGYEQYF. In nucleotides, the CDR3 is TGTGCCAGCAGCCTGGGTGGACTAGCTGGCTACGAGCAGTACTTC.

The V gene is TRBV28, the J gene TRBJ2-1; 9 positions match TRBD1. J lost 4 bases, V lost 1 base, and 5 bases had no gene match. The CDR3 length is 16 residues. Germline CDR1 and CDR2: MDHEN and SYDVKM. As DNA, the CDR3 is TGTGCCAGCAGTTTATCGACAGGGGGGGCATACAATGAGCAGTTCTTC. It is translated as CASSLSTGGAYNEQFF.

The chain is built from TRBV5-4 and TRBJ2-5; 11 bases match TRBD1. V lost 3 bases, J lost 2 bases, and 6 bases stayed unmatched. The CDR3 contains 16 residues. Per the germline V gene, CDR1 is SGHNT and CDR2 is YYREEE (reference sequence). The CDR3 spells CASSSGDRGTQETQYF. The CDR3 region has the DNA TGTGCCAGCAGCTCGGGGGACAGGGGGACTCAAGAGACCCAGTACTTC.

This clone has only one observation. The V gene is TRBV2, the J gene TRBJ2-7; D is unclear. This CDR3 contains 11 residues. The V gene lost 7 bases and the J gene lost 0 bases, with 4 bases spanning the gap. In germline, CDR1 is SNHLY, CDR2 FYNNEI. In DNA, the CDR3 is TGTGCCAGCACCCTCTCCTACGAGCAGTACTTC. Translated: CASTLSYEQYF.

The chain joins TRBV28 to TRBJ2-4, with 13 nucleotides matching TRBD2. This CDR3 has 19 amino acids. J was trimmed by 8 bases and V by 6 bases; bases with no gene match: 19. Germline assignment: CDR1 MDHEN and CDR2 SYDVKM. CDR3 bases: TGTGCCAGCAGCACTATTCCTTTCGGGACTAGCGGGGCCAGGGACATTCAGTACTTC. The encoded protein is CASSTIPFGTSGARDIQYF.

This clone was counted a few times. The rearrangement links TRBV10-3 to TRBJ1-2; tentatively, D is TRBD1 (6 bases). The CDR3 sequence is 12 residues long. V was trimmed by 6 bases and J by 2 bases, leaving 7 bases between them. From germline, CDR1 is ENHRY and CDR2 SYGVKD. CDR3 nucleotides: TGTGCCATCAGCGGGGGCAACTATGGCTACACCTTC. Its translation is CAISGGNYGYTF.